One sample yielded the 19 T cell receptor beta chains listed below, sequenced in a study of post-analysis software for immune sequencing data. General study points: Among 5 or 6 TRBV segments more frequent in patients than controls were TRBV5-6, TRBV5-1 and TRBV20-1.

These TCRs are of unknown antigen specificity. Carried by the TCR beta cDNA libraries were unique molecular identifiers. From the PCR reads, TCRdb called clonotypes with MiXCR, one entry per CDR3 protein. The sample holds hundreds of thousands of distinct CDR3 sequences, about 38% seen once. The material sequenced was blood. All receptors come from a girl aged 5-17 years with multiple sclerosis.

V usage is TRBV9 and J usage is TRBJ2-2, with a possible D match to TRBD1 (7 bases). Germline values: CDR1 SGDLS, CDR2 YYNGEE. The CDR3 has 15 residues. The V end lost 4 bases, the J end lost 4 bases, and 14 bases lay between the germline ends. The CDR3 DNA reads TGTGCCAGCAGCCAGGCCAGGGGGGCCACCGGGGAGCTGTTTTTT. It encodes CASSQARGATGELFF.

This sequence joins TRBV11-2 and TRBJ2-5; D is undetermined. V dropped 0 bases and J dropped 5 bases, with 13 bases sitting between them. The V gene's germline CDR1 is SGHAT and CDR2 FQNNGV. The CDR3 sequence is 15 residues long. The CDR3 DNA sequence: TGTGCCAGCAGCTTAGAGGGCAGGAAAGGGGAGACCCAGTACTTC. This codes for CASSLEGRKGETQYF.

This chain joins TRBV5-1 and TRBJ2-1, with TRBD2 identical over 7 bases. Germline V lookup: CDR1 SGHRS, CDR2 YFSETQ. The CDR3 is 16 amino acids. The J segment lost 2 bases and the V segment lost 4 bases, leaving 9 bases of the junction unmatched. The CDR3 sequence is CASSPGGSVPYNEQFF. The CDR3 DNA reads TGCGCCAGCAGCCCGGGCGGGAGCGTCCCCTACAATGAGCAGTTCTTC.

A remark on this clonotype: A much larger clone differs from this one at a single base, so this may be a read error. V and J are TRBV2 and TRBJ2-7, with D maybe TRBD2 (7 bases). Trimming stripped 1 base from V and 1 base from J, with 20 bases between. This CDR3 spans 18 amino acids. Germline V gene lookup returns CDR1 SNHLY and CDR2 FYNNEI. The CDR3 here is CASSEVASGGGISYEQYF. The CDR3 nucleotides read TGTGCCAGCAGTGAAGTGGCTAGCGGCGGGGGCATATCCTACGAGCAGTACTTC.

The V and J genes are TRBV20-1 and TRBJ2-3, with a possible D match to TRBD1 (6 bases). V lost 6 bases and J 6 bases, leaving 19 bases between the germline ends. Germline V gene data show CDR1 as DFQATT and CDR2 as SNEGSKA (reference sequence). The CDR3 spans 14 residues. CDR3 protein: CSATQGRLWDTQYF. The DNA of the CDR3 is TGCAGTGCCACACAGGGTAGGCTTTGGGATACGCAGTATTTT.

This clonotype was seen ten or more times. The chain employs TRBV6-6 and TRBJ1-4; D is unclear. Germline V gene sequence: CDR1 MNHNY, CDR2 SVGAGI (reference sequence). V was pared by 5 bases and J by 5 bases, with 3 bases between. The CDR3 sequence is 11 residues long. The CDR3 here is CASSMNEKLFF. The CDR3 DNA reads as TGTGCCAGCAGTATGAATGAAAAACTGTTTTTT.

As for this clonotype: A read error is possible here, since a much larger clone lies one base away. The chain couples TRBV20-1 to TRBJ2-1; TRBD2 might be the D (6 bases). V lost 4 bases to trimming and J lost 3 bases, with 19 bases between them. Germline lookup yields CDR1 DFQATT and CDR2 SNEGSKA (reference sequence). The CDR3 covers 16 residues. The CDR3 region is CSANLRASEVYNEQFF. In DNA, the CDR3 is TGCAGTGCTAACCTGCGAGCTAGCGAGGTCTACAATGAGCAGTTCTTC.

The chain uses TRBV20-1 and TRBJ2-5; 13 positions agree with TRBD2. V lost 5 bases, J lost 1 base, and 4 bases stayed unmatched. Germline CDR1 reads DFQATT; CDR2 reads SNEGSKA (reference sequence). The CDR3 has 15 residues. The CDR3 is CSAPGLAGSQETQYF. The CDR3 DNA reads TGCAGTGCTCCGGGACTAGCGGGGTCCCAAGAGACCCAGTACTTC.

This chain connects TRBV15 to TRBJ2-7; 12 nucleotides line up with TRBD2. This CDR3 spans 15 amino acids. Unmatched junction bases numbered 3, after V lost 0 bases and J lost 6 bases. Germline CDR1 reads LNHNV; CDR2 reads YYDKDF (reference sequence). This CDR3 reads CATSRDRGLAGEQYF. As DNA, the CDR3 is TGTGCCACCAGCAGAGACAGGGGACTAGCGGGCGAGCAGTACTTC.

This clonotype was seen a handful of times. The genes are TRBV7-2 and TRBJ1-5; perhaps TRBD1 as D (5 bases). Germline V gene data show CDR1 as SGHTA and CDR2 as FQGNSA. This CDR3 has 15 amino acids. With 5 bases removed from V and 2 bases from J, the gap between germline ends came to 13 bases. The CDR3 region is CASSPPGTGNQPQHF. The CDR3 nucleotides read TGTGCCAGCAGCCCCCCCGGGACGGGCAATCAGCCCCAGCATTTT.

This clonotype was seen ten or more times. The chain carries TRBV9 and TRBJ2-1; 7 nucleotides align to TRBD2. Germline CDR1 reads SGDLS; CDR2 reads YYNGEE. V was pared by 3 bases and J by 6 bases, with 3 bases of the junction left unmatched. The CDR3 is made up of 13 amino acids. The CDR3 is CASSGGTTNEQFF. In DNA form, the CDR3 reads TGTGCCAGCAGCGGCGGGACTACCAATGAGCAGTTCTTC.

This clonotype was counted ten times or more. The chain employs TRBV7-9 and TRBJ2-7, with 7 bases matching TRBD1. V lost 0 bases to trimming and J lost 6 bases; unmatched junction nucleotides: 5. This CDR3 comprises 14 residues. The germline gives CDR1 SEHNR, CDR2 FQNEAQ (reference sequence). The CDR3 loop is CASSLAAGGGEQYF. For the CDR3, the DNA is TGTGCCAGCAGCTTAGCTGCAGGGGGTGGCGAGCAGTACTTC.

The V call is TRBV5-1, the J call TRBJ1-1, with 7 nucleotides matching TRBD1. V was pared by 1 base and J by 8 bases, with 5 bases of the junction left unmatched. Germline V gene lookup returns CDR1 SGHRS and CDR2 YFSETQ. This CDR3 region has 13 residues. CDR3 nucleotide sequence: TGCGCCAGCAGCTTGACAGGGGCGCGAGAAGCTTTCTTT. Translating it yields CASSLTGAREAFF.

To note about this clonotype: One end of the junction does not line up with germline, which may come from a read error. The chain links TRBV15 to TRBJ1-1, with D possibly matching TRBD1 (5 bases). This CDR3 is 12 amino acids long. Germline lookup yields CDR1 LNHNV and CDR2 YYDKDF (reference sequence). CDR3 nucleotide sequence: TGTGCCACCAGCAGAGAGGACACGGAAGCTTTCTTT. It specifies CATSREDTEAFF.

The sample holds many counts of this clonotype. The V and J genes are TRBV6-4 and TRBJ1-1; weak D call: TRBD1 (5 bases). The CDR3 consists of 13 residues. The V and J ends lost 6 bases and 4 bases respectively, with 12 bases between them. CDR1 and CDR2 (germline): MRHNA, SNTAGT. In DNA, the CDR3 is TGTGCCAGCAGGCCGGGACTGGGCACTGAAGCTTTCTTT. Its translation is CASRPGLGTEAFF.

This clonotype was seen at least ten times. V usage is TRBV7-6 and J usage is TRBJ1-1, with a possible D match to TRBD1 (5 bases). There are 13 residues in the CDR3. V was pared by 2 bases and J by 3 bases, with 7 bases between. From germline, CDR1 is SGHVS and CDR2 FNYEAQ. The CDR3 region has the DNA TGTGCCAGCAGCTTATCCAGGGACACTGAAGCTTTCTTT. Protein sequence: CASSLSRDTEAFF.

V and J are TRBV20-1 and TRBJ2-7; 8 nucleotides align to TRBD2. The V and J ends lost 4 bases and 0 bases, in that order; junction bases with no gene match: 5. The CDR3 covers 14 residues. Germline assignment: CDR1 DFQATT and CDR2 SNEGSKA (reference sequence). The CDR3 sequence is CSATLAGPSYEQYF. CDR3 in DNA: TGCAGTGCTACTCTAGCGGGCCCCTCCTACGAGCAGTACTTC.

This clonotype was seen a few times. The chain links TRBV18 to TRBJ2-2; D is ambiguous. Germline V lookup: CDR1 KGHSH, CDR2 LQKENI. This CDR3 has 11 amino acids. Trimming removed 0 bases at V and 7 bases at J, with 0 bases between. In nucleotides, the CDR3 is TGTGCCAGCTCACCACCCGGGGAGCTGTTTTTT. Protein: CASSPPGELFF.

This clonotype was detected only a few times. The chain is built from TRBV14 and TRBJ1-1; D remains unclear. The CDR3 is 13 amino acids. Trimming removed 10 bases at V and 0 bases at J, with 12 bases between. Per germline, CDR1 SGHDN and CDR2 FVKESK. The CDR3 protein is CATSTGMNTEAFF. DNA of the CDR3: TGTGCCACGAGTACGGGAATGAACACTGAAGCTTTCTTT.